These 9 T cell receptor beta chains share one sample of origin, sequenced in a study of blood T cell repertoires in COVID-19. The data were produced by immunoSEQ multiplex PCR, yet TCRdb's version contains in-frame clones alone and is incomplete. The sample has approximately 450,000 clones; 85% to 90% are singletons. Sequencing was done on a sample of PBMCs or T cells enriched from blood (not recorded which). The receptor source for this set is a man younger than 45 who had recovered from COVID-19.

This clone was found a few times. CDR3 loop: CASRGGLTSNQPQHF. The CDR3 DNA sequence: TGTGCCAGCAGGGGGGGACTGACTAGCAATCAGCCCCAGCATTTT. The V call is TRBV2, the J call TRBJ1-5, with D maybe TRBD1 (5 bases). V shed 6 bases and J shed 0 bases, with 12 bases lying between them. The CDR3 is 15 residues long. CDR1 SNHLY and CDR2 FYNNEI come from the germline V gene.

The CDR3 DNA reads TGTGCCAGCAGCCAAGACCGGCCGGGGGTCTGGAAAAATGAGCAGTTCTTC. It encodes CASSQDRPGVWKNEQFF. The J gene is TRBJ2-1, the V gene TRBV3-1 (or the pseudogene TRBV3-2); D is possibly TRBD2 (6 bases). The CDR3 covers 17 residues. The V end lost 0 bases, the J end lost 7 bases, and 19 bases lay between the germline ends. Germline V gene lookup returns CDR1 LGHDT and CDR2 YNNKEL (reference sequence).

A word on this clone: An end of the junction differs from the germline gene, which may be a read error. The chain employs TRBV12-5 and TRBJ2-7; no reliable D call. This CDR3 is 9 amino acids long. Germline-derived CDR1 and CDR2 are LGHNT and FRNRAP. The CDR3 reads CASGRLTPF. The CDR3 bases are TGTGCTAGTGGGCGACTTACCCCGTTC.

The chain is built from TRBV24-1 and TRBJ2-3; 7 nucleotides match TRBD2. Looked up from germline, CDR1 is KGHDR and CDR2 is SFDVKD. The V and J ends lost 10 bases and 0 bases, in that order; junction bases with no gene match: 3. The CDR3 covers 13 residues. The CDR3 reads CATSSGSTDTQYF. The CDR3 nucleotides read TGTGCCACTTCTAGCGGAAGCACAGATACGCAGTATTTT.

This clone was recorded only once. This chain links TRBV15 with TRBJ2-1; 8 positions match TRBD1. With V trimmed by 1 base and J by 6 bases, 5 bases remained unmatched. Looked up from germline, CDR1 is LNHNV and CDR2 is YYDKDF (reference sequence). CDR3 length: 15 amino acids. CDR3 residues: CATSRVQGGFNEQFF. CDR3 nucleotide sequence: TGTGCCACCAGCAGAGTACAGGGGGGTTTCAATGAGCAGTTCTTC.

The CDR3 DNA reads TGTGCCAGCAGTTACTTTGGGCAAGACGCTGAAAAACTGTTTTTT. Its translation is CASSYFGQDAEKLFF. V and J are TRBV6-5 and TRBJ1-4, with D hard to call. V lost 1 base and J 7 bases, leaving 13 bases between the germline ends. There are 15 residues in the CDR3. Germline lookup yields CDR1 MNHEY and CDR2 SVGAGI.

This clone was seen once. This chain links TRBV4-2 with TRBJ2-1, with a possible D match to TRBD2 (6 bases). V lost 1 base and J 1 base, leaving 14 bases between the germline ends. CDR1 and CDR2 (germline): LGHNA, YNFKEQ. This CDR3 spans 17 amino acids. CDR3 sequence (DNA): TGTGCCAGCAGCCAAGCGGGAGAAGCGGGTTCCTACAATGAGCAGTTCTTC. It translates to CASSQAGEAGSYNEQFF.

J is TRBJ2-7 and V is TRBV11-3, with 8 bases identical to TRBD1. CDR1 and CDR2 (germline): SGHNT, YENEEA. The CDR3 has 17 amino acids. The V gene end was trimmed by 1 base and the J gene end by 3 bases; junction bases not matched to a gene: 11. This CDR3 reads CASSLGDSPGQVYEQYF. CDR3 in DNA: TGTGCCAGCAGCTTAGGGGACTCCCCGGGACAGGTCTACGAGCAGTACTTC. Complete variable domain (other parts from reference TRBV11-3 and TRBJ2-7): EAGVVQSPRYKIIEKKQPVAFWCNPISGHNTLYWYLQNLGQGPELLIRYENEEAVDDSQLPKDRFSAERLKGVDSTLKIQPAELGDSAVYLCASSLGDSPGQVYEQYFGPGTRLTVT.

This rearrangement joins TRBV7-9 to TRBJ2-7; 9 positions match TRBD1. There are 14 residues in the CDR3. The junction had 5 bases not matched to a gene; V was cut back by 5 bases and J by 3 bases. From germline, CDR1 is SEHNR and CDR2 FQNEAQ (reference sequence). Here the CDR3 reads CASSPGTGLYEQYF. The CDR3 region has the DNA TGTGCCAGCAGCCCCGGGACAGGGCTCTACGAGCAGTACTTC.